The 5 T cell receptor beta chains listed next were all sequenced from one sample in a study of cytomegalovirus exposure and HLA in healthy donors. PCR amplification relied on 60 Vbeta primers (plus 13 Jbeta primers). The repertoire was sequenced with immunoSEQ multiplex PCR; TCRdb's copy has only in-frame clones and lacks some. The profile shows some 94,000 clones, over 65% of them singletons. Source material: PBMCs. The receptor set was obtained from a middle-aged man in good health and CMV-seronegative.

This sequence joins TRBV5-4 and TRBJ1-2, with 8 bases matching TRBD1. Trimming removed 4 bases from V and 7 bases from J; junction bases left unmatched: 9. The germline V gene encodes CDR1 SGHNT and CDR2 YYREEE (reference sequence). CDR3 length: 14 residues. The CDR3 DNA reads as TGTGCCAGCAGCCCCTCGGGACAGGTCCGTGGCTACACCTTC. This codes for CASSPSGQVRGYTF.

This clone was observed a handful of times. The rearrangement uses TRBV30 and TRBJ1-1; 8 bases are a match to TRBD1. The CDR3 covers 15 residues. J was trimmed by 4 bases and V by 0 bases; bases with no gene match: 7. Germline loops: CDR1 GTSNPN, CDR2 SVGIG (reference sequence). The CDR3 region has the DNA TGTGCCTGGAGTGTTGACAGGGGATTGTTCACTGAAGCTTTCTTT. This sequence encodes CAWSVDRGLFTEAFF.

The chain is built from TRBV30 and TRBJ1-4, with 7 bases fitting TRBD1. V was pared by 0 bases and J by 7 bases, with 5 bases of the junction left unmatched. CDR3 size: 14 residues. The germline CDR1 and CDR2 sequences are GTSNPN and SVGIG (reference sequence). DNA of the CDR3: TGTGCCTGGAGTGTAGGTCAGGGGGGTGAAAAACTGTTTTTT. It yields the protein CAWSVGQGGEKLFF.

The chain carries TRBV10-3 and TRBJ1-3; D possibly corresponds to TRBD1 (6 bases). Germline CDR1 reads ENHRY; CDR2 reads SYGVKD. Trimming left V 6 bases short and J 0 bases short, with 27 bases between. CDR3 length: 20 residues. CDR3 sequence: CAISWTAGSPDRHSGNTIYF. For the CDR3, the DNA is TGTGCCATCAGCTGGACAGCTGGTTCCCCAGACAGACACTCTGGAAACACCATATATTTT.

CDR3: CASSLEQGASDTQYF. The CDR3 DNA follows: TGTGCCAGCAGTTTAGAACAGGGGGCTTCTGATACGCAGTATTTT. The chain has TRBV28 and TRBJ2-3; 9 bases fit TRBD1. The CDR3 length is 15 residues. With V trimmed by 2 bases and J by 6 bases, 6 bases remained unmatched. From germline, CDR1 is MDHEN and CDR2 SYDVKM.